The T cell receptor beta chain described here comes from a study of blood T cell repertoires in COVID-19. Cohort placement rested on clinical history that participants reported themselves. This clone was seen more than once but under ten times. The data were produced by immunoSEQ multiplex PCR, yet TCRdb's version contains in-frame clones alone and is incomplete. This table has some 500,000 clones, roughly 90% appearing once. Germline V gene sequence: CDR1 LNHNV, CDR2 YYDKDF (reference sequence). The CDR3 length is 13 residues. The V and J ends lost 5 bases and 5 bases respectively, with 10 bases between them.

Sequences were obtained from PBMCs or T cells enriched from blood (not recorded which). V is TRBV15 and J is TRBJ1-5; possibly TRBD1 for D (5 bases). The TCR comes from a woman aged 40 to 50 who had recovered from COVID-19. The CDR3 loop is CATSLQVDQPQHF. CDR3 nucleotides: TGTGCCACCAGCTTACAGGTGGATCAGCCCCAGCATTTT.